What follows is one TCR beta chain and its context. Its antigen is currently unknown. One junction end disagrees with the germline gene, perhaps due to a read error. Germline CDR1 reads SEHNR; CDR2 reads FQNEAQ (reference sequence). The CDR3 consists of 14 residues. The record originates from a study of blood T cells in healthy people across ages. Overall study results and limits: The study regarded diversity estimates from one million T cells as underestimates. Whereas aged donors had fewer naive CD4+ cells, long-lived donors had more of them and higher diversity.

Each sample had at least 6 million PBMCs isolated. Then a second PCR, running roughly 7 to 11 cycles, was carried out with a sample-barcoded 5' primer and a J-beta primer mix. TCRdb passed the 5' RACE reads through MiXCR, listing each CDR3 protein once. The data hold roughly 1,800,000 distinct CDR3 sequences, with 49% observed a single time. The sample was blood. The chain combines TRBV7-9 with TRBJ2-5; weak D call: TRBD1 (6 bases). The DNA matches TRBJ2-7 better at its end, which makes the J call doubtful. The sequence derives from a woman between 40 and 50 years old in good health. CDR3 loop: CASTNLDSSDEQYF. DNA of the CDR3: TGTGCCAGCACCAATTTGGACAGCTCCGACGAGCAGTACTTC.